Listed here is a single TCR beta chain. Its cognate antigen is unknown. At one of its ends the junction is not consistent with the germline gene, which may arise from a read error. The CDR3 has 13 residues. CDR1 is MNHEY and CDR2 is SVGAGI in the germline V gene. Alongside a J-beta primer mix, a sample-barcoded 5' primer served in a second PCR lasting roughly 7 to 11 cycles. Each sample yielded at least 2.5 million CDR3-containing paired-end reads. TCRdb re-derived calls from the 5' RACE reads in MiXCR, one entry per CDR3 protein. The data contain around 650,000 distinct CDR3 sequences, about 30% of them singletons. This record comes from a study of blood T cells in healthy people across ages. Overall study: Using template switching, researchers captured about one barcoded beta molecule for each two T cells. Whole-study findings and limits: Among T cells, TCR beta diversity per million cells dropped roughly linearly as age rose. Diversity estimates from one million T cells were considered underestimates.

This rearrangement joins TRBV6-5 to TRBJ2-7, with TRBD1 matching 8 bases. The source material was blood. The source is a woman aged 80 or older in good health. The CDR3 loop is CASSYSKQGERYF. The CDR3 bases are TGTGCCAGCAGTTACTCCAAACAGGGGGAGCGGTACTTC.